The 13 T cell receptor beta chains below come from one sample, sequenced in a study of CD8+ T cells in alopecia areata. Sequencing used cDNA as its template, made by extracting RNA and reverse transcribing it. Produced via immunoSEQ multiplex PCR; TCRdb's table is partial and in-frame only. The sample carries approximately 300,000 clones, roughly 60% recorded once. Treatment in this sample: oral pan-JAK inhibitor, 5-10 mg twice daily. This specimen was CD4+ T cells sorted from blood, taken at week 24, from a patient treated with tofacitinib. These receptors were collected from a human donor with alopecia areata.

In this sample, this clone turned up a few times. This chain connects TRBV7-2 to TRBJ2-5, with a tentative D call TRBD2 (6 bases). The J call may not be correct, given that the DNA end is closer to TRBJ2-7. Germline V CDR1 and CDR2: SGHTA, FQGNSA. The CDR3 runs 15 residues. CDR3 amino acids: CASSSSLARAYEQYF. The CDR3 DNA is TGTGCCAGCAGCTCCTCGCTAGCGCGAGCCTACGAGCAGTACTTC.

This clone was seen a few times. The CDR3 reads CASSLGGKNNSPLHF. In nucleotides, the CDR3 is TGTGCCAGCAGTTTAGGGGGGAAGAATAATTCACCCCTCCACTTT. The chain is built from TRBV28 and TRBJ1-6, with TRBD1 as a possible D gene (5 bases). The V gene's germline CDR1 is MDHEN and CDR2 SYDVKM. The CDR3 is made up of 15 amino acids. V was pared by 2 bases and J by 5 bases, with 10 bases between.

J is TRBJ2-1 and V is TRBV25-1, with unresolved D. Trimming stripped 1 base from V and 0 bases from J, with 10 bases between. The CDR3 spans 16 residues. CDR1 is MGHDK, CDR2 SYGVNS, per germline. The CDR3 DNA sequence: TGTGCCAGCAGTGAATCGTCGGCGAGCTCCTACAATGAGCAGTTCTTC. Its protein product is CASSESSASSYNEQFF. Full variable domain (missing parts from reference TRBV25-1 and TRBJ2-1): EADIYQTPRYLVIGTGKKITLECSQTMGHDKMYWYQQDPGMELHLIHYSYGVNSTEKGDLSSESTVSRIRTEHFPLTLESARPSHTSQYLCASSESSASSYNEQFFGPGTRLTVL.

The V call is TRBV5-1, the J call TRBJ1-5, with D uncertain. Germline V gene lookup returns CDR1 SGHRS and CDR2 YFSETQ. Between the trimmed V and J ends, which lost 0 bases and 6 bases, there was a span of 7 bases. This CDR3 is 13 amino acids long. The CDR3 sequence is CASSLARGQPQHF. CDR3 nucleotide sequence: TGCGCCAGCAGCTTGGCCCGGGGTCAGCCCCAGCATTTT.

The chain joins TRBV4-1 to TRBJ1-5, with 7 bases lining up with TRBD1. The CDR3 loop spans 16 amino acids. Germline values: CDR1 MGHRA, CDR2 YSYEKL. V dropped 5 bases and J dropped 0; count of bases not matched to a gene: 7. CDR3 loop: CASSGDRVYSNQPQHF. The CDR3 nucleotides read TGCGCCAGCAGCGGCGACAGGGTTTATAGCAATCAGCCCCAGCATTTT.

Remarks on this clone: Other nucleotide sequences in the sample specify the same CDR3. The chain couples TRBV19 to TRBJ1-1, with D tentatively TRBD1 (5 bases). Germline V lookup: CDR1 LNHDA, CDR2 SQIVND (reference sequence). V was shortened by 3 bases and J by 2 bases, with 7 bases between the two germline ends. The length of the CDR3 is 13 residues. CDR3 region: CASSMTVNTEAFF. Here the CDR3 DNA reads TGTGCCAGTAGTATGACAGTTAACACTGAAGCTTTCTTT.

The chain is built from TRBV4-1 and TRBJ2-7, with D unclear. V dropped 6 bases and J dropped 0 bases, with 9 bases sitting between them. This CDR3 comprises 13 residues. CDR1 is MGHRA, CDR2 YSYEKL, per germline. The CDR3 is CASRPGPSYEQYF. The CDR3 DNA reads as TGCGCCAGCAGACCTGGGCCCTCCTACGAGCAGTACTTC.

About this clone itself: One junction end disagrees with the germline gene, perhaps due to a read error. The chain is built from TRBV28 and TRBJ1-6; 9 bases align to TRBD1. Looked up from germline, CDR1 is MDHEN and CDR2 is SYDVKM. This CDR3 has 11 residues. Written as DNA, the CDR3 is TGTGCCAGCAGCGACACAGGGGGCGTCAACTTT. Translation: CASSDTGGVNF.

The chain links TRBV7-9 to TRBJ2-7; D gene unclear. The CDR3 runs 14 residues. Germline CDR1 SEHNR, CDR2 FQNEAQ (reference sequence). V shed 2 bases and J shed 3 bases, with 11 bases lying between them. Here the CDR3 reads CASSLSTQNYEQYF. The DNA for the CDR3 is TGTGCCAGCAGCTTATCCACGCAGAACTACGAGCAGTACTTC. Variable domain in full (rest from reference TRBV7-9 and TRBJ2-7): DTGVSQNPRHKITKRGQNVTFRCDPISEHNRLYWYRQTLGQGPEFLTYFQNEAQLEKSRLLSDRFSAERPKGSFSTLEIQRTEQGDSAMYLCASSLSTQNYEQYFGPGTRLTVT.

The chain is built from TRBV30 and TRBJ2-1, with unresolved D. The CDR3 extends over 14 amino acids. V was trimmed by 1 base and J by 0 bases, leaving 7 bases between them. From germline, CDR1 is GTSNPN and CDR2 SVGIG (reference sequence). The CDR3 spells CAWSDGDSYNEQFF. CDR3 DNA: TGTGCCTGGAGTGATGGGGACTCCTACAATGAGCAGTTCTTC. Together with reference TRBV30 and TRBJ2-1, the CDR3 gives the full variable domain: SQTIHQWPATLVQPVGSPLSLECTVEGTSNPNLYWYRQAAGRGLQLLFYSVGIGQISSEVPQNLSASRPQDRQFILSSKKLLLSDSGFYLCAWSDGDSYNEQFFGPGTRLTVL.

This clone was observed a few times. The rearrangement joins TRBV15 to TRBJ2-2; D gene uncertain. The V gene's germline CDR1 is LNHNV and CDR2 YYDKDF (reference sequence). The CDR3 length is 12 residues. Trimming stripped 1 base from V and 11 bases from J, with 8 bases between. CDR3 residues: CATSRGLGELFF. Here the CDR3 DNA reads TGTGCCACCAGCAGAGGTCTCGGCGAGCTGTTTTTT.

This sequence joins TRBV7-2 and TRBJ2-5; no clear D gene. V was clipped by 3 bases and J by 1 base, with 9 bases between them. The CDR3 spans 14 residues. Germline V gene data show CDR1 as SGHTA and CDR2 as FQGNSA. CDR3 nucleotide sequence: TGTGCCAGCAGCTTCTCGAGGACCCAAGAGACCCAGTACTTC. Amino acids: CASSFSRTQETQYF.

This clone was recorded at least ten times. This chain connects TRBV5-1 to TRBJ1-1; D gene uncertain. This CDR3 comprises 13 residues. Trimming removed 5 bases at V and 1 base at J, with 9 bases between. Germline V gene data show CDR1 as SGHRS and CDR2 as YFSETQ. Here the CDR3 reads CASREPENTEAFF. DNA for the CDR3: TGCGCCAGCAGGGAACCAGAGAACACTGAAGCTTTCTTT.